Listed below are T cell receptor beta chains from one sample, sequenced in a study of blood T cell repertoires in COVID-19. The data were produced by immunoSEQ multiplex PCR, yet TCRdb's version contains in-frame clones alone and is incomplete. The sample carries approximately 98,000 clones, less than 75% recorded once. Sequenced input: peripheral blood. Receptor source: a middle-aged woman with acute or convalescent COVID-19. The CDR3 runs from the conserved cysteine through the conserved F or W. Each record gives: D gene, J gene, V gene, CDR3 protein. A D gene is named only where the DNA matches it firmly.

d_gene: -; j_gene: TRBJ1-1; v_gene: TRBV18; CDR3aa: CASSPPFRGDLNTEAFF
d_gene: -; j_gene: TRBJ1-4; v_gene: TRBV9; CDR3aa: CASSVDSGLGEEKLFF
d_gene: -; j_gene: TRBJ1-2; v_gene: TRBV10-3; CDR3aa: CAISERREDGYTF
d_gene: TRBD2; j_gene: TRBJ2-1; v_gene: TRBV3-1/TRBV3-2; CDR3aa: CASSLTSAGGNEQFF
d_gene: -; j_gene: TRBJ1-6; v_gene: TRBV4-2; CDR3aa: CASSQEGTAGGWSPLHF
d_gene: TRBD1; j_gene: TRBJ2-2; v_gene: TRBV7-2; CDR3aa: CASSNSRTGQFF
d_gene: -; j_gene: TRBJ2-3; v_gene: TRBV10-1; CDR3aa: CASSESLIPQYF
d_gene: -; j_gene: TRBJ2-3; v_gene: TRBV12-3/TRBV12-4; CDR3aa: CASSGISTDTQYF
d_gene: TRBD1; j_gene: TRBJ1-1; v_gene: TRBV10-3; CDR3aa: CAISGDRGEAFF
d_gene: -; j_gene: TRBJ2-4; v_gene: TRBV5-3; CDR3aa: CATQPGQLAKNIQYF
d_gene: -; j_gene: TRBJ2-5; v_gene: TRBV12-3/TRBV12-4; CDR3aa: CASSFPGGETQYF